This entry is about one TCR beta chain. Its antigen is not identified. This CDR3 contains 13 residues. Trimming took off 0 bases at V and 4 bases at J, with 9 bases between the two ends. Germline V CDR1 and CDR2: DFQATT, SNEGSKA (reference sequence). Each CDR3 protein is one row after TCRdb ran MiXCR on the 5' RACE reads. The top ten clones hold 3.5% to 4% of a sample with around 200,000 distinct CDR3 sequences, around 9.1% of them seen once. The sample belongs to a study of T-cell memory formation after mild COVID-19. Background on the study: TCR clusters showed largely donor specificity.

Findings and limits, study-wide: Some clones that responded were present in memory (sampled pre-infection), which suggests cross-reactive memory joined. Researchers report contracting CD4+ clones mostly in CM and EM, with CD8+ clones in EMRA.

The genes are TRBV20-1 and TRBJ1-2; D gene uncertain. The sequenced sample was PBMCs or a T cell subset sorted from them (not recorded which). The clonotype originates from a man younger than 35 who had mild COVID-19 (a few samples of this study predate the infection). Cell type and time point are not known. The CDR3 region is CSARDPSGYGYTF. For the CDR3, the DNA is TGCAGTGCTAGAGATCCCAGCGGCTATGGCTACACCTTC.